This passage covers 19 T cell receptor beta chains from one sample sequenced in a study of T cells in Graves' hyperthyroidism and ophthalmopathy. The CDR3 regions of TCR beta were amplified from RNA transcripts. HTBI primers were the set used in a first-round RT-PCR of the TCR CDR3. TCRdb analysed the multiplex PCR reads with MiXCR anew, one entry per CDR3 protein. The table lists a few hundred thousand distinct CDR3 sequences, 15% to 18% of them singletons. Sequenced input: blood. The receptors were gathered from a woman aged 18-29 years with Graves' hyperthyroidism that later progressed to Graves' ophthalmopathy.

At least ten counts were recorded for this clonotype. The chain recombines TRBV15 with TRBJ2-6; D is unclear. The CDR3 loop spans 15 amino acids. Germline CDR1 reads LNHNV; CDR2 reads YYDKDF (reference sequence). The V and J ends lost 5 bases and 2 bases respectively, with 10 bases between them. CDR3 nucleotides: TGTGCCACCAGCCACTGGGCTCCTGGGGCCAACGTCCTGACTTTC. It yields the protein CATSHWAPGANVLTF.

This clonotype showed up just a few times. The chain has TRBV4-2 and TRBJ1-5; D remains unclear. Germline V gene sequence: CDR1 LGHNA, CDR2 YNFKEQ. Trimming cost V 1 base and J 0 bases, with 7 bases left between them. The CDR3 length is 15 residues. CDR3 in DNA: TGTGCCAGCAGCCAAGCACCACATAGCAATCAGCCCCAGCATTTT. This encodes CASSQAPHSNQPQHF.

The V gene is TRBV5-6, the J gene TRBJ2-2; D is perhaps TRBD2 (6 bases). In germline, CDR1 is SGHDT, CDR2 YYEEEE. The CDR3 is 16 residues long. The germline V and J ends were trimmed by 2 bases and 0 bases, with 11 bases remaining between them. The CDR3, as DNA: TGTGCCAGCAGCTTACTGGAGGGGACGAACACCGGGGAGCTGTTTTTT. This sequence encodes CASSLLEGTNTGELFF.

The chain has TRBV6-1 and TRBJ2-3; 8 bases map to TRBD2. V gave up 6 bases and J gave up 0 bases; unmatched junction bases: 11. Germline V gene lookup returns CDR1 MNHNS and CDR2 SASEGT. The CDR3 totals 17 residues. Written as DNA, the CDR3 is TGTGCCAGCAGCAAGTACCGGGGGGGCCCTAGCACAGATACGCAGTATTTT. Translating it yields CASSKYRGGPSTDTQYF.

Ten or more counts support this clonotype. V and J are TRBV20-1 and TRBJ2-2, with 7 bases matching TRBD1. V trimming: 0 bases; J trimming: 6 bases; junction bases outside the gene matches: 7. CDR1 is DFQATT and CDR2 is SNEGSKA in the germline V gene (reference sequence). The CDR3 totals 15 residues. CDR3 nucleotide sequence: TGCAGTGCTAGAGATGGAGGACAGGCCCCCGGGGAGCTGTTTTTT. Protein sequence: CSARDGGQAPGELFF.

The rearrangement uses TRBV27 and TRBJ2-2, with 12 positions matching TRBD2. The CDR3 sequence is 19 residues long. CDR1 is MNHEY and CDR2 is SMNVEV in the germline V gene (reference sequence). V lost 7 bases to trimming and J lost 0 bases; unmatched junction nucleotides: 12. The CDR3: CASTLASGRARSNTGELFF. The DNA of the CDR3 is TGTGCCAGCACCCTCGCTAGCGGGAGGGCCAGGTCGAACACCGGGGAGCTGTTTTTT.

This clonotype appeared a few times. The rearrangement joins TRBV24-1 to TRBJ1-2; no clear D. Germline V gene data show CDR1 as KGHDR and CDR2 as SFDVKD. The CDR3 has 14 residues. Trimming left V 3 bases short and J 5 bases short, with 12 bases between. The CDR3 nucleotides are TGTGCCACCAGTGATACCGACGGATTATATGGCTACACCTTC. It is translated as CATSDTDGLYGYTF.

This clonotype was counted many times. The CDR3 loop is CASSESGRHSPLHF. In DNA form, the CDR3 reads TGTGCCAGCAGTGAATCGGGCCGGCATTCACCCCTCCACTTT. The chain employs TRBV2 and TRBJ1-6; no clear D gene. The CDR3 is made up of 14 amino acids. V was trimmed by 2 bases and J by 8 bases, leaving 10 bases between them. CDR1 is SNHLY, CDR2 FYNNEI, per germline.

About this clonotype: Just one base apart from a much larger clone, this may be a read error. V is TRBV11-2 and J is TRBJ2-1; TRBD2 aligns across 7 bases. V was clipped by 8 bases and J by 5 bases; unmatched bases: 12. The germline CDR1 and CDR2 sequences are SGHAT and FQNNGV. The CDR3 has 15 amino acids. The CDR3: CASWPPGTTNNEQFF. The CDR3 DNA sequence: TGTGCCAGCTGGCCCCCCGGGACTACCAACAATGAGCAGTTCTTC.

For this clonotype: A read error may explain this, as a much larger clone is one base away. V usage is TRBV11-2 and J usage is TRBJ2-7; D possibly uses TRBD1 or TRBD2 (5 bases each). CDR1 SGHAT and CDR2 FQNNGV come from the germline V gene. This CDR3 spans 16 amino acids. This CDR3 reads CASSSTSGRDAYERYF. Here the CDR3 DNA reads TGTGCCAGCAGCTCCACATCGGGACGGGATGCCTACGAGCGGTACTTC.

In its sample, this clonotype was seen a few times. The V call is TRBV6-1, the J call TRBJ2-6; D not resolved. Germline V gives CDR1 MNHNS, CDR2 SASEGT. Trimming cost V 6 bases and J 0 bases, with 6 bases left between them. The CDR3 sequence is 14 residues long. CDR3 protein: CASRVSSGANVLTF. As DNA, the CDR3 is TGTGCCAGCAGGGTGAGCTCTGGGGCCAACGTCCTGACTTTC.

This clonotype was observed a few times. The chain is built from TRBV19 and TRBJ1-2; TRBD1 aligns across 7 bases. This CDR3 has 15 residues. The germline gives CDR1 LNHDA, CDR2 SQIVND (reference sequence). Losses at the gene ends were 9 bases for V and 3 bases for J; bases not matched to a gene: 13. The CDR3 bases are TGTGCCAGCAGGAGAGGTGCCAGGGGGGACTATGGCTACACCTTC. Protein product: CASRRGARGDYGYTF. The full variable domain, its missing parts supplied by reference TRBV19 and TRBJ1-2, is DGGITQSPKYLFRKEGQNVTLSCEQNLNHDAMYWYRQDPGQGLRLIYYSQIVNDFQKGDIAEGYSVSREKKESFPLTVTSAQKNPTAFYLCASRRGARGDYGYTFGSGTRLTVV.

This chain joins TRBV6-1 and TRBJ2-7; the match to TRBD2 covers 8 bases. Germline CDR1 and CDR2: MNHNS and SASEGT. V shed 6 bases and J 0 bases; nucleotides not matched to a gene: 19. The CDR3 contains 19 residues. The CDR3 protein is CASSLTGGRDTFSSYEQYF. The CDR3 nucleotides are TGTGCCAGCAGCCTGACGGGAGGGAGAGACACTTTTAGCTCCTACGAGCAGTACTTC.

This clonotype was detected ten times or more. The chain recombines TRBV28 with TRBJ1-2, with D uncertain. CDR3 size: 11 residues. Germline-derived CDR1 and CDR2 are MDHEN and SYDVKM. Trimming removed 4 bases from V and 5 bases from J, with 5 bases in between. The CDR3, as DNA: TGTGCCAGCAGTTGGGCGTATGGCTACACCTTC. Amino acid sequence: CASSWAYGYTF.

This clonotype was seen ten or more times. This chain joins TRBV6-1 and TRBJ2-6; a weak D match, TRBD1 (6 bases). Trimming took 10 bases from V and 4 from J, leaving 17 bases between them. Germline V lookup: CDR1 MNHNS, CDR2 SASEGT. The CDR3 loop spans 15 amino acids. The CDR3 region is CATRTVESGANVLTF. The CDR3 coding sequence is TGTGCCACAAGGACAGTGGAGTCCGGGGCCAACGTCCTGACTTTC.

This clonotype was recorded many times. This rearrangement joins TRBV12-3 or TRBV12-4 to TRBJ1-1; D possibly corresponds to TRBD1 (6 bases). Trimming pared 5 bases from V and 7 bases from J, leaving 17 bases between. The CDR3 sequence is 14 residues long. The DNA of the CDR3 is TGTGCCAGCAGTCCAAGCGTGGGGGCAATTGAAGCTTTCTTT. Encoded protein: CASSPSVGAIEAFF.

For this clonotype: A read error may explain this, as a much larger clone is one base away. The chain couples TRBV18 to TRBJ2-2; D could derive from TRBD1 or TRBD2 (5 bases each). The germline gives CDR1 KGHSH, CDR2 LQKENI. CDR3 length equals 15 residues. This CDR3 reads CASSPLLQDTGELLF. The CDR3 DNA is TGTGCCAGCTCACCACTTCTTCAGGACACCGGGGAGCTGCTTTTT.

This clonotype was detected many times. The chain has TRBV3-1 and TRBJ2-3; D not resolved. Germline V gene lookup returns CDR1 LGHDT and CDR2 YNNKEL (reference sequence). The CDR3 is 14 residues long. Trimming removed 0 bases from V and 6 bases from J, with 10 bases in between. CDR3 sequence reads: CASSQEGLVDTQYF. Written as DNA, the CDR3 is TGTGCCAGCAGCCAAGAAGGCTTGGTCGATACGCAGTATTTT.

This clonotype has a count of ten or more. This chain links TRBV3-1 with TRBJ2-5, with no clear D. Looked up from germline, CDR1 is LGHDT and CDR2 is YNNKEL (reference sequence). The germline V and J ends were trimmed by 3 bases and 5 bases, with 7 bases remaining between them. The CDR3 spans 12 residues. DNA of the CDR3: TGTGCCAGCAGCCATCGTGCGGAGACCCAGTACTTC. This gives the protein CASSHRAETQYF.